One sample yielded the 10 T cell receptor beta chains listed below, sequenced in a study of OX40 agonist ivuxolimab in advanced cancers. The data were produced by immunoSEQ multiplex PCR, yet TCRdb's version contains in-frame clones alone and is incomplete. The sample lists 55,000 to 70,000 clones, around 80% occurring once. The specimen was CD4+ or CD8+ T cells sorted from blood, collected in a trial of the OX40 agonist ivuxolimab. These receptors were collected from an adult with an advanced solid tumor such as melanoma, head and neck, liver or kidney cancer.

Turning to this clone: Germline is not matched at one junction end, which may reflect a read error. This sample also contains other DNA sequences that code for the same CDR3. The J gene is TRBJ2-7, the V gene TRBV5-1; D might be TRBD2 (5 bases). Germline V CDR1 and CDR2: SGHRS, YFSETQ. CDR3 length: 14 residues. The CDR3 spells CASSLDGRDYEQYF. CDR3 bases: TGCGCCAGCAGCTTGGACGGTCGAGACTACGAGCAGTACTTT.

V is TRBV2 and J is TRBJ1-2; D is perhaps TRBD1 (5 bases). V was pared by 3 bases and J by 8 bases, with 13 bases between. Germline CDR1 and CDR2: SNHLY and FYNNEI. The CDR3 is made up of 13 amino acids. The chain's CDR3 is CASSDQWGGGYTF. CDR3 nucleotide sequence: TGTGCCAGCAGTGATCAGTGGGGGGGAGGCTACACCTTC.

V usage is TRBV7-9 and J usage is TRBJ2-7; the match to TRBD1 covers 10 bases. After removal of 3 bases from V and 6 bases from J, the junction contained 5 bases not matched to a gene. The CDR3 spans 14 residues. The V gene's germline CDR1 is SEHNR and CDR2 FQNEAQ (reference sequence). The CDR3 DNA reads TGTGCCAGCAGCTTTCGGGACAGGGGCGGCGAGCAGTACTTC. It yields the protein CASSFRDRGGEQYF. The variable domain in full, completed from reference TRBV7-9 and TRBJ2-7, reads DTGVSQNPRHKITKRGQNVTFRCDPISEHNRLYWYRQTLGQGPEFLTYFQNEAQLEKSRLLSDRFSAERPKGSFSTLEIQRTEQGDSAMYLCASSFRDRGGEQYFGPGTRLTVT.

The chain links TRBV5-1 to TRBJ2-2; D is unclear. Per germline, CDR1 SGHRS and CDR2 YFSETQ. Trimming took 4 bases from V and 6 from J, leaving 13 bases between them. The length of the CDR3 is 14 residues. The CDR3 loop is CASSAQELAGELFF. The DNA for the CDR3 is TGCGCCAGCAGCGCCCAAGAGCTGGCCGGGGAGCTGTTTTTT.

This chain joins TRBV5-1 and TRBJ1-4; D might be TRBD1 (5 bases). With 5 bases removed from V and 3 bases from J, the gap between germline ends came to 20 bases. From germline, CDR1 is SGHRS and CDR2 YFSETQ. The CDR3 totals 17 residues. The CDR3 protein is CASSGGTLKGANEKLFF. The DNA for the CDR3 is TGCGCCAGCAGTGGTGGGACGTTGAAGGGCGCTAATGAAAAACTGTTTTTT.

This clone was detected only once. This chain joins TRBV21-1 and TRBJ1-2. TRBV21-1 has pseudogene status. This CDR3 spans 15 amino acids. The CDR3 is CASSNYGRGHYGYTF. The DNA for the CDR3 is TGTGCCAGCAGCAATTACGGTCGGGGGCACTATGGCTACACCTTC.

V usage is TRBV7-2 and J usage is TRBJ2-7; D is unresolved. The CDR3 has 11 amino acids. Germline V gene lookup returns CDR1 SGHTA and CDR2 FQGNSA. V lost 3 bases, J lost 2 bases, and 2 bases lay in between. In DNA form, the CDR3 reads TGTGCCAGCAGCTTCACCTACGAGCAGTACTTC. As protein: CASSFTYEQYF. Complete variable domain (other parts from reference TRBV7-2 and TRBJ2-7): GAGVSQSPSNKVTEKGKDVELRCDPISGHTALYWYRQSLGQGLEFLIYFQGNSAPDKSGLPSDRFSAERTGGSVSTLTIQRTQQEDSAVYLCASSFTYEQYFGPGTRLTVT.

J is TRBJ2-3 and V is TRBV7-3; D remains ambiguous. The CDR3 contains 14 residues. Germline V gene data show CDR1 as SGHTA and CDR2 as FQGTGA. V was cut by 4 bases and J by 4 bases, with 12 bases left in between. The CDR3 region has the DNA TGTGCCAGCAGCTCAAAAGGAAGGGCAGATACGCAGTATTTT. This encodes CASSSKGRADTQYF.

This chain joins TRBV5-5 and TRBJ1-6; 12 bases agree with TRBD1. CDR1 is SGHKS and CDR2 is YYEKEE in the germline V gene (reference sequence). The CDR3 contains 16 residues. Trimming cost V 2 bases and J 8 bases; bases outside gene matches: 5. The CDR3 DNA follows: TGTGCCAGCAGCTTCCGGGACAGGGGGCCGGATTCACCCCTCCACTTT. It specifies CASSFRDRGPDSPLHF.

The V call is TRBV30, the J call TRBJ1-5; D uncertain. Germline CDR1 and CDR2: GTSNPN and SVGIG (reference sequence). The CDR3 totals 11 residues. Trimming removed 4 bases from V and 9 bases from J, with 10 bases in between. The CDR3 DNA sequence: TGTGCCTGGACAGAGGATTGGCCCCAGCATTTT. It specifies CAWTEDWPQHF.